Each of the 8 T cell receptor beta chains below was sequenced from the same sample in a study of blood T cell repertoires in COVID-19. Sequenced by immunoSEQ multiplex PCR; TCRdb stores in-frame clones only, minus some. The data hold about 140,000 clones, with almost 90% observed a single time. Sequencing used peripheral blood. The receptors were sampled from a man aged 50 to 59 with active or convalescent COVID-19.

The J gene is TRBJ1-1, the V gene TRBV2; the D gene is possibly TRBD1 (6 bases). V lost 6 bases and J 5 bases, leaving 16 bases between the germline ends. This CDR3 spans 14 amino acids. Germline loops: CDR1 SNHLY, CDR2 FYNNEI. The CDR3 sequence: CASRGQSLGTEAFF. The CDR3 DNA is TGTGCCAGCAGAGGACAGTCGCTGGGGACTGAAGCTTTCTTT.

The CDR3 nucleotides are TGTGCCAGCAGCGCGGACTCTAGCAATCAGCCCCAGCATTTT. This encodes CASSADSSNQPQHF. V gene TRBV2 combines with J gene TRBJ1-5; D is ambiguous. The V end lost 6 bases, the J end lost 0 bases, and 9 bases lay between the germline ends. Germline CDR1 and CDR2: SNHLY and FYNNEI. This CDR3 has 14 amino acids.

V and J are TRBV5-6 and TRBJ1-5; 8 bases are a match to TRBD1. Germline CDR1 is SGHDT and CDR2 is YYEEEE. The CDR3 sequence is 13 residues long. V was pared by 4 bases and J by 9 bases, with 6 bases of the junction left unmatched. The DNA of the CDR3 is TGTGCCAGCAGCCGTGGACAGGGTGGGCCCCAGCATTTT. Translation: CASSRGQGGPQHF.

This rearrangement joins TRBV19 to TRBJ1-1, with unresolved D. V was trimmed by 6 bases and J by 3 bases, leaving 17 bases between them. The CDR3 extends over 15 amino acids. The germline V gene encodes CDR1 LNHDA and CDR2 SQIVND (reference sequence). The CDR3 reads CASRVRAGLDTEAFF. The CDR3 DNA sequence: TGTGCCAGTAGGGTCCGGGCGGGGTTGGACACTGAAGCTTTCTTT.

The chain carries TRBV3-1 (or the pseudogene TRBV3-2) and TRBJ2-4, with unresolved D. The CDR3 is 17 amino acids. The V end lost 0 bases, the J end lost 0 bases, and 12 bases lay between the germline ends. Per the germline V gene, CDR1 is LGHDT and CDR2 is YNNKEL (reference sequence). CDR3 DNA: TGTGCCAGCAGCCAAGAATTGCACGAGCAAGCCAAAAACATTCAGTACTTC. Translated: CASSQELHEQAKNIQYF.

This chain connects TRBV5-4 to TRBJ2-2; 8 nucleotides agree with TRBD2. The CDR3 has 16 amino acids. With 1 base clipped from V and 7 bases from J, the junction kept 9 bases outside the gene matches. Germline CDR1 is SGHNT and CDR2 is YYREEE (reference sequence). In nucleotides, the CDR3 is TGTGCCAGCAGCTTGAAGCGGGAGAGGAGCGTCGGGGAGCTGTTTTTT. This codes for CASSLKRERSVGELFF.

This chain joins TRBV27 and TRBJ2-3; the match to TRBD1 covers 7 bases. The CDR3 contains 13 residues. Per the germline V gene, CDR1 is MNHEY and CDR2 is SMNVEV (reference sequence). V lost 3 bases to trimming and J lost 6 bases; unmatched junction nucleotides: 3. The CDR3 DNA reads TGTGCCAGCAGTTTCCAACAGGGGGATACGCAGTATTTT. Translation: CASSFQQGDTQYF.

The chain combines TRBV6-5 with TRBJ1-2; D remains unclear. CDR1 is MNHEY, CDR2 SVGAGI, per germline. V was pared by 6 bases and J by 1 base, with 9 bases between. The CDR3 totals 13 residues. The CDR3 loop reads CASSPSGNYGYTF. CDR3 nucleotides: TGTGCCAGCAGCCCCTCGGGTAACTATGGCTACACCTTC.